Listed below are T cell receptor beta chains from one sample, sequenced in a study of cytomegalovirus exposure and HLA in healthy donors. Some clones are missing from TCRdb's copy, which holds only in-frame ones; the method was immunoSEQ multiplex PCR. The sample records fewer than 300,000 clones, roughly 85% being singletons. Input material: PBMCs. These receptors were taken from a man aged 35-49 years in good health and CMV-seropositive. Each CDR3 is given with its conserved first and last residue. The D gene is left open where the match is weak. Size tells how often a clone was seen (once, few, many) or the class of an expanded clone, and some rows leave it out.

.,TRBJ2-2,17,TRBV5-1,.,TGCGCCAGCAGCTCTTCCAGGGTTACCCCTGGGACCGGGGAGCTGTTTTTT,CASSSSRVTPGTGELFF
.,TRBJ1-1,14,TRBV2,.,TGTGCCAGCAGTGAAGCGCCCCTTAGCGCTGAAGCTTTCTTT,CASSEAPLSAEAFF
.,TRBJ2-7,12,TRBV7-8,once,TGTGCCAGCAGCTTAGTTTCGTACGAGCAGTACTTC,CASSLVSYEQYF
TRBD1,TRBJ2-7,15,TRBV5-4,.,TGTGCCAGCAGCTTCCCGGGACAGGGGATTTACGAGCAGTACTTC,CASSFPGQGIYEQYF
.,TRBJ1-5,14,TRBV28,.,TGTGCCAGCAGTTTTCCGGGTAGCAATCAGCCCCAGCATTTT,CASSFPGSNQPQHF
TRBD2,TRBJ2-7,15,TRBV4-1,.,TGCGCCAGCAGCTCGGTCGTCGGGAGGGCCGACGAGCAGTACTTC,CASSSVVGRADEQYF
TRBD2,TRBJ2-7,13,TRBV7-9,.,TGTGCCAGCAGCTTTCGGACTAGCGGGCAGCAGTACTTC,CASSFRTSGQQYF
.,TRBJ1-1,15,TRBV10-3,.,TGTGCCATCAGTGATAGTGACACGATGAACACTGAAGCTTTCTTT,CAISDSDTMNTEAFF
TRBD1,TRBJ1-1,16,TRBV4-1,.,TGCGCCAGCAGCCAAGTAGCGTTCCAAGGGCAGGGGGCTGCTTTCTTT,CASSQVAFQGQGAAFF
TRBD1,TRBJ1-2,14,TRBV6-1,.,TGTGCCAGCAGTGAAGGGGCAGGGGGAAAAGGCTACACCTTC,CASSEGAGGKGYTF
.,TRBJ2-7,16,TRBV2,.,TGTGCCAGCAGTGCCCCGGACTCTGAAAGCTCCTACGAGCAGTACTTC,CASSAPDSESSYEQYF
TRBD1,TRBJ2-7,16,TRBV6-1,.,TGTGCCAGCAGTGAAGCGCCCGGAACAGGGGAACACGAGCAGTACTTC,CASSEAPGTGEHEQYF
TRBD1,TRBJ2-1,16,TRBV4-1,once,TGCGCCAGCAGCCAACCCCGGGACAGGGGGCCCAATGAGCAGTTCTTC,CASSQPRDRGPNEQFF
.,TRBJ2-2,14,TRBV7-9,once,TGTGCCAGCAGCTTAACACAGAACACCGGGGAGCTGTTTTTT,CASSLTQNTGELFF
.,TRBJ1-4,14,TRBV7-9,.,TGTGCCAGCAGTAGGGGAACAACTAATGAAAAACTGTTTTTT,CASSRGTTNEKLFF
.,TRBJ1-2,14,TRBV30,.,TGTGCCTGGAGTCCAGGGCGAGTTGACTATGGCTACACCTTC,CAWSPGRVDYGYTF
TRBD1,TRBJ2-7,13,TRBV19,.,TGTGCCAGTAGTGCGACAGGGTACGACGAGCAGTACTTC,CASSATGYDEQYF
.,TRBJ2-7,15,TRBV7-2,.,TGTGCCAGCAGCTTAGCAAAGGGACTGGCTAGCGAGCAGTACTTC,CASSLAKGLASEQYF
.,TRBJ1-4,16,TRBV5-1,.,TGCGCCAGCAGCTTGGTTGGCGGGGTCCCTAATGAAAAACTGTTTTTT,CASSLVGGVPNEKLFF
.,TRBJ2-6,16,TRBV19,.,TGTGCCCCGGGAACAGCGTTTGGGTCTGGGGCCAACGTCCTGACTTTC,CAPGTAFGSGANVLTF
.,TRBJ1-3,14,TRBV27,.,TGTGCCAGCAGTTTGAGGAGCTCTGGAAACACCATATATTTT,CASSLRSSGNTIYF
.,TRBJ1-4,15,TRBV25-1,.,TGTGCCAGCAGTGATTATACGGGGTTTAATGAAAAACTGTTTTTT,CASSDYTGFNEKLFF
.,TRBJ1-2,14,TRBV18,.,TGTGCCAGCTCACCATCCCGGACAGACTATGGCTACACCTTC,CASSPSRTDYGYTF
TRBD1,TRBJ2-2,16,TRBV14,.,TGTGCCAGCAGCCAAGTCCGGGACAGGTTAGGCGGGGAGCTGTTTTTT,CASSQVRDRLGGELFF
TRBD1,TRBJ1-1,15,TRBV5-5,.,TGTGCCAGCAGCTGGGGGGACAGGATAAACACTGAAGCTTTCTTT,CASSWGDRINTEAFF
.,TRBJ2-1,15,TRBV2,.,TGTGCCAGCAGTGAGTGGGGGGAGGTGGACAATGAGCAGTTCTTC,CASSEWGEVDNEQFF
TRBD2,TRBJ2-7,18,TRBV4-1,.,TGCGCCAGCAGCCAAGAAGCTAGCGGGAGGCCAAGCTCCTACGAGCAGTACTTC,CASSQEASGRPSSYEQYF
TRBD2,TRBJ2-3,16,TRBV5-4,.,TGTGCCAGCAGCCCAGGGACTAGCAGGGGCACAGATACGCAGTATTTT,CASSPGTSRGTDTQYF
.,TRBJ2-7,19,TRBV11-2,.,TGTGCCAGCAGCTTAGACTTAGACAGCCGGGCCGGTTACTCCTACGAGCAGTACTTC,CASSLDLDSRAGYSYEQYF
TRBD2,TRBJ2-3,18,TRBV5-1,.,TGCGCCAGCAGCCCTCCGGGACTAGCGGGAGGGGATACAGATACGCAGTATTTT,CASSPPGLAGGDTDTQYF
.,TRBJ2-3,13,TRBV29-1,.,TGCAGCGCCCGTCTGACAGGCACAGATACGCAGTATTTT,CSARLTGTDTQYF
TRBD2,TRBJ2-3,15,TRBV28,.,TGTGCCAGCAGCCCCCTTAGCGGGGAGTCAGATACGCAGTATTTT,CASSPLSGESDTQYF
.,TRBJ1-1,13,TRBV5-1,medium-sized,TGCGCCAGCAGCTTGGGACTGGACACTGAAGCTTTCTTT,CASSLGLDTEAFF
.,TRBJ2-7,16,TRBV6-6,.,TGTGCCAGCAGTTACTCACGTTCGGGAAATGTCTACGAGCAGTACTTC,CASSYSRSGNVYEQYF
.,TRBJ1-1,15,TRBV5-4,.,TGTGCCAGCAGCTTGGGCACAGAAGTGAACACTGAAGCTTTCTTT,CASSLGTEVNTEAFF
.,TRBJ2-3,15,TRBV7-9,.,TGTTCCAGCAGAGCTACAGGGGGGGGCACAGATACGCAGTATTTT,CSSRATGGGTDTQYF
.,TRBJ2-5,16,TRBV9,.,TGTGCCAGCAGCCCCCTAGGGAGGTTCGGGGACGAGACCCAGTACTTC,CASSPLGRFGDETQYF
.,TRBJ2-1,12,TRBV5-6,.,TGTGCCAGCACCCTCGACTCCGTTGAGCAGTTCTTC,CASTLDSVEQFF
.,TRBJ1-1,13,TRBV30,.,TGTGCCTGGAGTGAGACAACAGGGACTGAAGCTTTCTTT,CAWSETTGTEAFF
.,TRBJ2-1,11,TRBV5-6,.,TGTGCCAGCAGCTACAACAATGAGCAGTTCTTC,CASSYNNEQFF
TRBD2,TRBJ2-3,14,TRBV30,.,TGTGCCTGGAGAGGACTAGTGTACACAGATACGCAGTATTTT,CAWRGLVYTDTQYF
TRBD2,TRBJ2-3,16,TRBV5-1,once,TGCGCCAGCAGCTTAGGACTAGCGGGAATCACAGATACGCAGTATTTT,CASSLGLAGITDTQYF